This T cell receptor (beta chain) emerged from a study of blood T cell repertoires in COVID-19. The length of the CDR3 is 17 residues. From germline, CDR1 is MGHRA and CDR2 YSYEKL. Trimming stripped 0 bases from V and 1 base from J, with 12 bases between. This study enrolled people aged about 18 to 100 from 24 US geographic areas. Profiling relied on immunoSEQ multiplex PCR, and the TCRdb table lists in-frame clones only, not all of them. The sample yields 450,000 to 600,000 clones, approximately 86% seen once. The clonotype was recovered from a woman under 30 who had recovered from COVID-19. The sequenced material came from PBMCs or T cells enriched from blood (not recorded which). The chain is built from TRBV4-1 and TRBJ2-2, with D possibly being TRBD2 (6 bases). The CDR3, as DNA: TGCGCCAGCAGCCAAGACGCCAGCGGGTGGAACACCGGGGAGCTGTTTTTT. It is translated as CASSQDASGWNTGELFF.